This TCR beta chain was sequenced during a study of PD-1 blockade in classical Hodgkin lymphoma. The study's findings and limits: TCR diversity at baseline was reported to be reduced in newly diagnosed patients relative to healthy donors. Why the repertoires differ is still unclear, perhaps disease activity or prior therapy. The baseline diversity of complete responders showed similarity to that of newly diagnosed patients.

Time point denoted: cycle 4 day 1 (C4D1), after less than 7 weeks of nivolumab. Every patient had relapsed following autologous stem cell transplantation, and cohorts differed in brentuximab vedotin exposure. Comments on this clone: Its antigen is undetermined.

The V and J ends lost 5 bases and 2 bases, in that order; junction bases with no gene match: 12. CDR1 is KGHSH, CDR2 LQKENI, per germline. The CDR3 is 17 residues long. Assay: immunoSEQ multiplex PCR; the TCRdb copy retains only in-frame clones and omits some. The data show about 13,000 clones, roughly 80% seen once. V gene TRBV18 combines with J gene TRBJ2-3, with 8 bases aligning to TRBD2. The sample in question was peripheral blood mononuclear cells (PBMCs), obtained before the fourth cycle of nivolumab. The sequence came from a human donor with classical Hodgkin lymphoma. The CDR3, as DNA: TGTGCCAGCTCATCAGCCCCTGAGCGGGGGAACACAGATACGCAGTATTTT. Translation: CASSSAPERGNTDTQYF.